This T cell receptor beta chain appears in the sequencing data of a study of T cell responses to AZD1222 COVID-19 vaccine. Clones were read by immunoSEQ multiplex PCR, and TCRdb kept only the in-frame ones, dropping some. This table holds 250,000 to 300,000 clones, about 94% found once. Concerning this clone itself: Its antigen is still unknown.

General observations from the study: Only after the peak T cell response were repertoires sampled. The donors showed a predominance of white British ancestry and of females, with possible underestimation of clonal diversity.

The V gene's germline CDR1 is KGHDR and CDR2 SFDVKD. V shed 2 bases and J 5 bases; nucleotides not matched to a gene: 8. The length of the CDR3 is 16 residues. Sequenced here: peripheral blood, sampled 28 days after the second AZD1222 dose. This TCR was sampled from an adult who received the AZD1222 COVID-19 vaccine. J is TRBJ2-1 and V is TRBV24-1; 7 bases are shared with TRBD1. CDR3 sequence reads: CATSDSTGQSNNEQFF. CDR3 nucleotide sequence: TGTGCCACCAGTGATTCTACGGGACAGTCTAACAATGAGCAGTTCTTC.